These 15 T cell receptor beta chains share one sample of origin, sequenced in a study of graft-versus-host responses after intestinal transplantation. For these receptors, no antigen is known. Here immunoSEQ multiplex PCR was the method, and the copy in TCRdb shows in-frame clones only, minus some. This table has 75,000 to 90,000 clones, about 89% appearing once. The input for sequencing was unstimulated CD4+ T cells sorted from spleen or lymph node cells, taken before intestinal transplant. Receptor source: a human donor who received an intestinal transplant.

The V gene is TRBV6-5, the J gene TRBJ2-7; D is unclear. The CDR3 contains 15 residues. V dropped 6 bases and J dropped 3 bases, with 18 bases sitting between them. Germline CDR1 MNHEY, CDR2 SVGAGI. The chain's CDR3 is CASSPGVVTGYEQYF. Written as DNA, the CDR3 is TGTGCCAGCAGCCCGGGTGTAGTTACGGGCTACGAGCAGTACTTC.

The V and J genes are TRBV11-3 and TRBJ1-1; D remains ambiguous. This CDR3 spans 14 amino acids. Germline values: CDR1 SGHNT, CDR2 YENEEA. V was cut by 5 bases and J by 1 base, with 11 bases left in between. The CDR3 DNA follows: TGTGCCAGCAGCCTCCGAGGGCCGAACACTGAAGCTTTCTTT. Its translation is CASSLRGPNTEAFF.

The chain recombines TRBV4-2 with TRBJ2-1; 11 positions match TRBD2. The CDR3 spans 16 residues. The germline V gene has CDR1 LGHNA and CDR2 YNFKEQ. The V gene end was trimmed by 0 bases and the J gene end by 5 bases; junction bases not matched to a gene: 3. CDR3 loop: CASSQEGGLADNEQFF. CDR3 coding DNA: TGTGCCAGCAGCCAAGAGGGGGGACTAGCGGACAATGAGCAGTTCTTC.

This chain links TRBV18 with TRBJ2-1; TRBD1 aligns across 8 bases. Germline V lookup: CDR1 KGHSH, CDR2 LQKENI. Germline trimming cut 1 base from V and 4 bases from J; bases unmatched to any gene: 9. The CDR3 is made up of 17 amino acids. In nucleotides, the CDR3 is TGTGCCAGCTCACCACTGAGGACAGGGACTTTATACAATGAGCAGTTCTTC. It codes for CASSPLRTGTLYNEQFF.

The J gene is TRBJ2-4, the V gene TRBV15, with D tentatively TRBD2 (6 bases). Germline-derived CDR1 and CDR2 are LNHNV and YYDKDF (reference sequence). With 5 bases removed from V and 7 bases from J, the gap between germline ends came to 12 bases. This CDR3 has 13 amino acids. The CDR3 nucleotides read TGTGCCACCAGCCCCGGGGCGGGGAACATTCAGTACTTC. It translates to CATSPGAGNIQYF.

This clone came up once. This sequence joins TRBV27 and TRBJ2-1, with 7 bases aligning to TRBD2. The CDR3 runs 16 residues. J lost 2 bases, V lost 1 base, and 5 bases had no gene match. Germline V gives CDR1 MNHEY, CDR2 SMNVEV (reference sequence). The CDR3 sequence: CASSLYPAGAYNEQFF. CDR3 sequence (DNA): TGTGCCAGCAGTTTATATCCGGCGGGGGCCTACAATGAGCAGTTCTTC.

The rearrangement uses TRBV15 and TRBJ1-1; D is ambiguous. This CDR3 region has 15 residues. Germline CDR1 reads LNHNV; CDR2 reads YYDKDF (reference sequence). Trimming stripped 0 bases from V and 2 bases from J, with 10 bases between. CDR3 amino acids: CATSRDLAGNTEAFF. The CDR3, as DNA: TGTGCCACCAGCAGAGATCTGGCAGGAAACACTGAAGCTTTCTTT.

The chain is built from TRBV9 and TRBJ2-2, with D possibly being TRBD2 (6 bases). Trimming left V 4 bases short and J 7 bases short, with 17 bases between. The germline V gene encodes CDR1 SGDLS and CDR2 YYNGEE. This CDR3 has 15 amino acids. In nucleotides, the CDR3 is TGTGCCAGCAGCCTCGGGACTTTGCGTGACGGGGAGCTGTTTTTT. Protein sequence: CASSLGTLRDGELFF.

This clone appeared once. The chain uses TRBV7-2 and TRBJ2-7; D is possibly TRBD1 (6 bases). Germline V gives CDR1 SGHTA, CDR2 FQGNSA. Trimming removed 5 bases at V and 2 bases at J, with 13 bases between. This CDR3 region has 14 residues. CDR3 coding DNA: TGTGCCAGCAGCAACAGGGTAGGAGCCTACGAGCAGTACTTC. Its translation is CASSNRVGAYEQYF. Complete variable domain (other parts from reference TRBV7-2 and TRBJ2-7): GAGVSQSPSNKVTEKGKDVELRCDPISGHTALYWYRQSLGQGLEFLIYFQGNSAPDKSGLPSDRFSAERTGGSVSTLTIQRTQQEDSAVYLCASSNRVGAYEQYFGPGTRLTVT.

This chain connects TRBV18 to TRBJ1-4; 8 positions agree with TRBD1. The CDR3 is made up of 16 amino acids. Germline trimming cut 6 bases from V and 0 bases from J; bases unmatched to any gene: 6. Per the germline V gene, CDR1 is KGHSH and CDR2 is LQKENI. The CDR3, as DNA: TGTGCCAGCTCCCCGACAGGGGTAGCAACTAATGAAAAACTGTTTTTT. Protein sequence: CASSPTGVATNEKLFF.

The table lists this clone with a count of one. This chain connects TRBV28 to TRBJ1-1; D possibly corresponds to TRBD1 (5 bases). The ends were cut back, 3 bases at V and 8 bases at J, with 10 bases in the middle. The V gene's germline CDR1 is MDHEN and CDR2 SYDVKM. The CDR3 has 12 residues. DNA for the CDR3: TGTGCCAGCAGTTTGGGGCCCCGGGAAGCTTTCTTT. Translation gives CASSLGPREAFF.

J is TRBJ1-2 and V is TRBV6-5; D not resolved. The CDR3 length is 14 residues. In germline, CDR1 is MNHEY, CDR2 SVGAGI. Trimming took off 6 bases at V and 6 bases at J, with 17 bases between the two ends. The CDR3, as DNA: TGTGCCAGCAGCTTAACTTTCAAACCCAATGGCTACACCTTC. Translated, it gives CASSLTFKPNGYTF.

The chain joins TRBV1 to TRBJ2-7; the table's TRBD2 call for D was not verified on the DNA. TRBV1 is tagged as a pseudogene. The length of the CDR3 is 15 residues. The CDR3 nucleotides are TGCACCAGCAGCCAAGATCTATTCTCCTCCTACGAGCAGTACTTC. The encoded protein is CTSSQDLFSSYEQYF.

The chain is built from TRBV29-1 and TRBJ1-2; D ambiguous. Germline V gene data show CDR1 as SQVTM and CDR2 as ANQGSEA. The V and J ends lost 3 bases and 4 bases respectively, with 15 bases between them. This CDR3 is 14 amino acids long. The CDR3 loop is CSVEAYVRGYGYTF. In DNA, the CDR3 is TGCAGCGTTGAGGCTTACGTCCGGGGCTATGGCTACACCTTC.

The rearrangement joins TRBV27 to TRBJ1-2; D perhaps matches TRBD1 (5 bases). V lost 6 bases and J 5 bases, leaving 19 bases between the germline ends. Germline V lookup: CDR1 MNHEY, CDR2 SMNVEV (reference sequence). This CDR3 is 15 amino acids long. The CDR3, as DNA: TGTGCCAGCAGGTGGGGCGCCTCGAGCTCATATGGCTACACCTTC. Translated, it gives CASRWGASSSYGYTF.